This T cell receptor (beta chain) was sequenced for a study of control samples from healthy donors and cancer patients. Per germline, CDR1 GTSNPN and CDR2 SVGIG (reference sequence). V dropped 4 bases and J dropped 6 bases, with 15 bases sitting between them. The CDR3 spans 14 residues. TCRdb's copy holds only in-frame clones and misses some; the assay was immunoSEQ multiplex PCR. Here the sample spans approximately 60,000 clones, approximately 90% being singletons. Sequencing was performed on PBMCs. The chain carries TRBV30 and TRBJ2-2, with a weak D call TRBD2 (6 bases). This receptor was obtained from a man aged 30-40 years with colorectal cancer. CDR3 bases: TGTGCCTGGAACGGACCCCCGGGGGCCGGGGAGCTGTTTTTT. Translating gives CAWNGPPGAGELFF.